The 21 T cell receptor beta chains presented below share a single source sample, sequenced in a study of OX40 agonist ivuxolimab in advanced cancers. Here immunoSEQ multiplex PCR was the method, and the copy in TCRdb shows in-frame clones only, minus some. Here the sample spans over 95,000 clones, about 79% being singletons. The sample in question was CD4+ or CD8+ T cells sorted from blood, obtained in a trial of the OX40 agonist ivuxolimab. The receptors shown here come from an adult with an advanced solid tumor such as melanoma, head and neck, liver or kidney cancer.

The chain employs TRBV4-2 and TRBJ2-7; 7 bases align to TRBD2. Losses at the gene ends were 1 base for V and 0 bases for J; bases not matched to a gene: 6. Germline V gives CDR1 LGHNA, CDR2 YNFKEQ. The length of the CDR3 is 16 residues. CDR3 sequence: CASSQAVAGRSYEQYF. As DNA, the CDR3 is TGTGCCAGCAGCCAAGCTGTAGCGGGCCGCTCCTACGAGCAGTACTTC.

The chain joins TRBV5-1 to TRBJ1-1; no firm D call. Deletions cut 0 bases from V and 4 bases from J, with 10 bases between. There are 14 residues in the CDR3. Germline V gives CDR1 SGHRS, CDR2 YFSETQ. The CDR3 coding sequence is TGCGCCAGCAGCTTGGAGGTGGTTAGCACTGAAGCTTTCTTT. Translating it yields CASSLEVVSTEAFF.

In its sample, this clone was seen a few times. This sequence joins TRBV30 and TRBJ1-1, with 9 bases that match TRBD1. Per the germline V gene, CDR1 is GTSNPN and CDR2 is SVGIG (reference sequence). This CDR3 has 13 amino acids. V trimming: 8 bases; J trimming: 7 bases; junction bases outside the gene matches: 11. The CDR3 region has the DNA TGTGCCGCCCCCGGGACAGGGTTTATTGAAGCTTTCTTT. Protein sequence: CAAPGTGFIEAFF.

This clone was counted a few times. The genes are TRBV7-6 and TRBJ1-5, with TRBD1 matching 11 bases. V dropped 5 bases and J dropped 0; count of bases not matched to a gene: 6. There are 17 residues in the CDR3. Germline values: CDR1 SGHVS, CDR2 FNYEAQ. This CDR3 reads CASSAGTGGFSNQPQHF. The CDR3 bases are TGTGCCAGCAGCGCCGGGACAGGGGGATTTAGCAATCAGCCCCAGCATTTT.

The V and J genes are TRBV19 and TRBJ1-5, with D perhaps TRBD1 (5 bases). The V end lost 4 bases, the J end lost 4 bases, and 17 bases lay between the germline ends. Germline V gene lookup returns CDR1 LNHDA and CDR2 SQIVND (reference sequence). This CDR3 has 16 residues. The CDR3 loop is CASSTLEGRGNQPQHF. DNA for the CDR3: TGTGCCAGTAGTACCCTGGAGGGGAGGGGTAATCAGCCCCAGCATTTT.

J is TRBJ2-3 and V is TRBV5-1; TRBD2 aligns across 11 bases. The J segment lost 7 bases and the V segment lost 2 bases, leaving 6 bases of the junction unmatched. The length of the CDR3 is 15 residues. Looked up from germline, CDR1 is SGHRS and CDR2 is YFSETQ. The CDR3 nucleotides read TGCGCCAGCAGCTTAACTAGCGGGAGACGGAATACGCAGTATTTT. Protein product: CASSLTSGRRNTQYF.

The chain carries TRBV11-2 and TRBJ2-5, with D perhaps TRBD1 (6 bases). This CDR3 region has 14 residues. V lost 5 bases to trimming and J lost 5 bases, with 15 bases between them. Germline values: CDR1 SGHAT, CDR2 FQNNGV. Here the CDR3 DNA reads TGTGCCAGCAGCCCTAGGACAGCCGGGGAGACCCAGTACTTC. This sequence encodes CASSPRTAGETQYF.

The chain carries TRBV5-1 and TRBJ1-6, with D unclear. This CDR3 comprises 15 residues. The V end lost 1 base, the J end lost 10 bases, and 15 bases lay between the germline ends. Germline V gives CDR1 SGHRS, CDR2 YFSETQ. CDR3 DNA: TGCGCCAGCAGCTTGTCTGAGCGGTCCGCCTCACCCCTCCACTTT. Amino acids: CASSLSERSASPLHF.

The V call is TRBV7-8, the J call TRBJ2-5; D call uncertain. Germline CDR1 SGHVS, CDR2 FQNEAQ. V lost 2 bases and J 5 bases, leaving 9 bases between the germline ends. The CDR3 length is 13 residues. The CDR3 spells CASSLTLAETQYF. The CDR3 DNA reads as TGTGCCAGCAGCTTAACCCTGGCTGAGACCCAGTACTTC.

This sequence joins TRBV12-2 and TRBJ2-7; the D segment call TRBD2 is taken from the table without a DNA check. TRBV12-2 is recorded as a pseudogene. There are 11 residues in the CDR3. The CDR3 sequence: CASRLYTSEYF. CDR3 bases: TGTGCAAGTCGCTTATATACTAGCGAATACTTC.

The chain couples TRBV5-5 to TRBJ2-3, with D unclear. The V end lost 3 bases, the J end lost 5 bases, and 10 bases lay between the germline ends. Germline V gene data show CDR1 as SGHKS and CDR2 as YYEKEE (reference sequence). This CDR3 region has 13 residues. The CDR3 here is CASSSIHGDTQYF. CDR3 sequence (DNA): TGTGCCAGCAGCTCGATTCATGGAGATACGCAGTATTTT.

The gene calls are TRBV6-1 and TRBJ2-2; the D gene is possibly TRBD1 (6 bases). CDR1 and CDR2 from the germline V gene are MNHNS and SASEGT. V lost 3 bases and J lost 4, with 6 bases in between. The CDR3 extends over 13 amino acids. The CDR3 reads CASSETGTGELFF. CDR3 in DNA: TGTGCCAGCAGTGAGACAGGCACCGGGGAGCTGTTTTTT.

V usage is TRBV29-1 and J usage is TRBJ2-1; 11 nucleotides agree with TRBD2. The germline V gene encodes CDR1 SQVTM and CDR2 ANQGSEA. This CDR3 is 18 amino acids long. V dropped 7 bases and J dropped 0; count of bases not matched to a gene: 14. CDR3 amino acids: CSGQPGLAVGGSYNEQFF. The CDR3, as DNA: TGCAGCGGGCAACCGGGACTAGCGGTCGGAGGCTCCTACAATGAGCAGTTCTTC.

The rearrangement uses TRBV19 and TRBJ1-5, with 7 bases lining up with TRBD1. Losses at the gene ends were 8 bases for V and 0 bases for J; bases not matched to a gene: 7. The CDR3 is 15 residues long. Germline CDR1 reads LNHDA; CDR2 reads SQIVND (reference sequence). The CDR3 DNA sequence: TGTGCCAGTTTGACAGGGAGTTATAGCAATCAGCCCCAGCATTTT. Translation gives CASLTGSYSNQPQHF.

In this sample, this clone turned up a few times. This sequence joins TRBV7-8 and TRBJ2-2; 10 bases fit TRBD1. CDR3 length: 15 residues. The germline V gene has CDR1 SGHVS and CDR2 FQNEAQ. J lost 5 bases, V lost 5 bases, and 5 bases had no gene match. CDR3 region: CASSGRQGATGELFF. CDR3 nucleotides: TGTGCCAGCAGCGGGAGACAGGGGGCAACCGGGGAGCTGTTTTTT. The complete variable domain, with remaining parts taken from reference TRBV7-8 and TRBJ2-2, reads GAGVSQSPRYKVAKRGQDVALRCDPISGHVSLFWYQQALGQGPEFLTYFQNEAQLDKSGLPSDRFFAERPEGSVSTLKIQRTQQEDSAVYLCASSGRQGATGELFFGEGSRLTVL.

The chain couples TRBV9 to TRBJ1-3, with 8 bases matching TRBD1. The V gene end was trimmed by 4 bases and the J gene end by 0 bases; junction bases not matched to a gene: 9. This CDR3 is 17 amino acids long. CDR1 is SGDLS and CDR2 is YYNGEE in the germline V gene. The CDR3 reads CASSPGDRRFSGNTIYF. The CDR3 DNA reads TGTGCCAGCAGCCCAGGGGACAGGAGATTCTCTGGAAACACCATATATTTT.

The chain carries TRBV2 and TRBJ2-4; D not resolved. CDR3 size: 13 residues. V lost 7 bases to trimming and J lost 2 bases, with 9 bases between them. From germline, CDR1 is SNHLY and CDR2 FYNNEI. The CDR3 protein is CASTGTSKNIQYF. CDR3 nucleotide sequence: TGTGCCAGCACAGGAACCTCCAAAAACATTCAGTACTTC. Filled out from reference TRBV2 and TRBJ2-4, the complete variable domain reads EPEVTQTPSHQVTQMGQEVILRCVPISNHLYFYWYRQILGQKVEFLVSFYNNEISEKSEIFDDQFSVERPDGSNFTLKIRSTKLEDSAMYFCASTGTSKNIQYFGAGTRLSVL.

J is TRBJ2-1 and V is TRBV11-3; D is possibly TRBD1 (6 bases). Germline CDR1 is SGHNT and CDR2 is YENEEA. CDR3 length: 18 amino acids. The ends were cut back, 5 bases at V and 0 bases at J, with 20 bases in the middle. The CDR3 protein is CASSHTIRGTSSYNEQFF. DNA of the CDR3: TGTGCCAGCAGCCATACAATCAGGGGCACGAGCTCCTACAATGAGCAGTTCTTC.

The gene calls are TRBV6-6 and TRBJ1-5, with D possibly being TRBD1 (6 bases). The germline gives CDR1 MNHNY, CDR2 SVGAGI (reference sequence). This CDR3 comprises 14 residues. The V and J ends lost 6 bases and 3 bases respectively, with 12 bases between them. Written as DNA, the CDR3 is TGTGCCAGCAGCTCCGGGGGGCTCAATCAGCCCCAGCATTTT. This gives the protein CASSSGGLNQPQHF.

The CDR3 region has the DNA TGTGCCAGCAGTGAGGGAACAGTGACCCAGCATTTT. Its translation: CASSEGTVTQHF. The chain carries TRBV6-1 and TRBJ1-5; no clear D. CDR3 length: 12 residues. In germline, CDR1 is MNHNS, CDR2 SASEGT. V was clipped by 3 bases and J by 11 bases, with 11 bases between them.

This sequence joins TRBV7-8 and TRBJ1-3; a possible D gene is TRBD1 (5 bases). The V end was cut by 5 bases, the J end by 3 bases, with 14 bases between. The CDR3 loop spans 15 amino acids. CDR1 and CDR2 from the germline V gene are SGHVS and FQNEAQ. CDR3 amino acids: CASSPGGTLGNTIYF. The CDR3 coding sequence is TGTGCCAGCAGCCCGGGGGGAACGCTTGGAAACACCATATATTTT. Full variable domain (outside the CDR3, taken from reference TRBV7-8 and TRBJ1-3): GAGVSQSPRYKVAKRGQDVALRCDPISGHVSLFWYQQALGQGPEFLTYFQNEAQLDKSGLPSDRFFAERPEGSVSTLKIQRTQQEDSAVYLCASSPGGTLGNTIYFGEGSWLTVV.